This TCR beta chain was captured by sequencing in a study of blood T cell repertoires in COVID-19. For the study at large: From the United States, Italy and Spain came samples of acute and convalescent COVID-19. Sources were T cells, B-cell-depleted T cells, or PBMCs; the material itself was cDNA or gDNA.

Authors' methods: Scientists estimated how many nucleated cells there were by amplifying reference gene primers. Profiling relied on immunoSEQ multiplex PCR, and the TCRdb table lists in-frame clones only, not all of them. V and J calls and clone size are those listed in that table; D and trimming were worked out from the DNA. Of around 370,000 clones detected, around 90% appear once; the ten largest clones hold 6.5% to 8%. This CDR3 spans 14 amino acids. Germline-derived CDR1 and CDR2 are MNHNY and SVGAGI (reference sequence). Trimming took 6 bases from V and 0 from J, leaving 6 bases between them. Specimen: peripheral blood. The chain uses TRBV6-6 and TRBJ1-6; D not resolved. The source of this sequence is a man between 18 and 35 years old with active or convalescent COVID-19. The CDR3 DNA reads as TGTGCCAGCAGACAGAGCTCCTATAATTCACCCCTCCACTTT. Amino acids: CASRQSSYNSPLHF.